This T cell receptor beta chain was found in a study of T-cell reconstitution after alpha-beta-depleted transplantation in children. Broader study findings: T-cell counts and diversity at one year post-transplant came mainly from newly produced T cells. TCRbeta diversity was high at day 60 in some patients (a result of surviving recipient T cells and thymic progenitors).

TCRbeta library preparation incorporated unique molecular identifiers. Each CDR3 protein gets one entry after TCRdb re-called the PCR reads with MiXCR. Of around 100,000 distinct CDR3 sequences in the sample, about 9.3% were seen once. This clonotype has only a few counts. Its target is not known. CDR3 length: 14 residues. V was trimmed by 0 bases and J by 4 bases, leaving 10 bases between them. CDR1 and CDR2 (germline): SGHRS, YFSETQ. This receptor was obtained from a boy between 2 and 10 years old with acute lymphoblastic leukemia, due to receive a stem cell transplant. This specimen was PBMCs, taken before TCRalphabeta/CD19-depleted stem cell transplant. V gene TRBV5-1 combines with J gene TRBJ1-1, with a weak D call TRBD1 (6 bases). The CDR3 sequence is CASSLERGVTEAFF. CDR3 nucleotide sequence: TGCGCCAGCAGCTTGGAAAGGGGGGTCACTGAAGCTTTCTTT.